This T cell receptor beta chain appears in the sequencing data of a study of cytomegalovirus exposure and HLA in healthy donors. As regards this clone: Its antigen is unidentified.

Researchers ran the PCR with 60 Vbeta and 13 Jbeta primers. Sequencing used immunoSEQ multiplex PCR; TCRdb keeps in-frame clones, though not all of them. Among about 82,000 clones, roughly 67% were seen once, and the ten largest hold roughly 21%. Trimming cost V 4 bases and J 4 bases; bases outside gene matches: 5. The CDR3 has 16 amino acids. CDR1 is SGHRS and CDR2 is YFSETQ in the germline V gene. Findings and caveats of the study: The likely explanation for a cluster of highly shared sequence variants was sequencing artifact. There were several of the most significant clusters that appeared linked to common viral pathogens in a later analysis. Most TCR sequences proved rare, with some public TCRs found in many donors. The analysis excluded some indistinguishable V segments, including TRBV6-2 and TRBV6-3.

The chain uses TRBV5-1 and TRBJ2-6; 10 nucleotides align to TRBD1. Specimen: PBMCs. The receptor's source is a woman between 45 and 60 years old in good health and CMV-seropositive. The CDR3 DNA reads as TGCGCCAGCAGCCCGGGACAGGGGAACGGGGCCAACGTCCTGACTTTC. It is translated as CASSPGQGNGANVLTF.